This TCR beta chain was observed in a study of cytotoxic CD8 clonotypes in ibrutinib-treated CLL. Study-wide findings and caveats: Treatment saw public clonotypes, which were uncommon, either contract or stay stable. Patients showed higher baseline clonality than age-matched healthy donors, and it tracked circulating CD8+ T-cell counts.

CDR1 is SNHLY and CDR2 is FYNNEI in the germline V gene. This CDR3 is 15 amino acids long. The trim removed 1 base at V and 4 bases at J, leaving 4 bases unmatched. Sequenced by immunoSEQ multiplex PCR; TCRdb stores in-frame clones only, minus some. The sample has some 130,000 clones, approximately 85% seen once. Worth noting for this clone: The antigen remains unidentified.

This clonotype was obtained from a human donor with chronic lymphocytic leukemia. Source: PBMCs, taken after 24 months of ibrutinib treatment. The chain is built from TRBV2 and TRBJ1-5, with 7 positions matching TRBD1. DNA of the CDR3: TGTGCCAGCAGTGAAGGGTGGACAGGTAATCAGCCCCAGCATTTT. Translating it yields CASSEGWTGNQPQHF.